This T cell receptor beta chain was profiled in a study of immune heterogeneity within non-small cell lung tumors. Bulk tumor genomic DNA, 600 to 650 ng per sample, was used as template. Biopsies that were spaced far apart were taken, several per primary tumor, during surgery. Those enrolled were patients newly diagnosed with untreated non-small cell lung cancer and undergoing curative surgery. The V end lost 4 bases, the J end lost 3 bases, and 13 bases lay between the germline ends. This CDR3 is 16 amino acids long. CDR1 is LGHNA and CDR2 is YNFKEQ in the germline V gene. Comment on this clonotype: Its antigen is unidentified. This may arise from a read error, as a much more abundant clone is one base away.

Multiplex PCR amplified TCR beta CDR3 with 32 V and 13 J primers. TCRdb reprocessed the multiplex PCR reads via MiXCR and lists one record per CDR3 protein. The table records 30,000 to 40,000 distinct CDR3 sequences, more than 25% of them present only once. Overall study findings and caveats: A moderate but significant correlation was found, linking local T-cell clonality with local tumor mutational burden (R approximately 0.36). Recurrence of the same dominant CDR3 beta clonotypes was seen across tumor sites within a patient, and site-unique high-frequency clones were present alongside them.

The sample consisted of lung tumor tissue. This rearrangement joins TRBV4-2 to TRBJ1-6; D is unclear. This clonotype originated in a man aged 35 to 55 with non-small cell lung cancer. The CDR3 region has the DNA TGTGCCAGCAGCCCCCCCGCCGGCTTCTATAATTCACCCCTCCACTTT. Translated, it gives CASSPPAGFYNSPLHF.